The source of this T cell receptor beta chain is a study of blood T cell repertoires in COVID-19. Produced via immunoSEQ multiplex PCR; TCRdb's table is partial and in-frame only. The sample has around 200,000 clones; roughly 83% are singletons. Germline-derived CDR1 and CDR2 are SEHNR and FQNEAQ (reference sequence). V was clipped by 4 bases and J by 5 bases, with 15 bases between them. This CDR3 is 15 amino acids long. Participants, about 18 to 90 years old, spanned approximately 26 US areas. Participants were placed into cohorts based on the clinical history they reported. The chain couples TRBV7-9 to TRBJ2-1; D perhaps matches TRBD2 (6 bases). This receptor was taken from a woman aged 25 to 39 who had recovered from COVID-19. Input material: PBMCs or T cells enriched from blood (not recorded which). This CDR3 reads CASSSAWRGDNEQFF. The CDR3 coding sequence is TGTGCCAGCAGCTCTGCCTGGCGGGGCGACAATGAGCAGTTCTTC.